This T cell receptor (beta chain) originates from a study of control samples from healthy donors and cancer patients (dated by TCRdb to about 2020). Library preparation employed the immunoSEQ multiplex PCR assay. In TCRdb, the immuneACCESS table is reduced to in-frame sequences with V and J assigned. These tables do not hold every clone; where another copy was compared, an unresolved V gene accounts for under half, and the others remain unexplained. The table for this sample lists around 64,000 clones; roughly nine tenths of them were counted only once. The ten largest account for 5% to 6.5% of the sample. Concerning this clone itself: This clone's antigen is unknown. Base qualities were left out, and no much larger clone turns up one base away.

V ends up 3 bases short and J 9 bases short, with an unmatched junction base count of 4. Counted from cysteine to phenylalanine, this CDR3 has 14 amino acids. The entry retains the CDR3 DNA only, 42 bases that are in frame from base 1. For CDR1 and CDR2, the germline V gene lists SNHLY and FYNNEI. Recombination connected TRBV2 to TRBJ1-6; TRBD1 aligns with 8 central bases. The clonotype comes from a man in his sixties with colorectal cancer. The specimen was PBMCs. This receptor carries the CDR3 CASSEYRGISPLHF. The DNA sequence reads TGTGCCAGCAGTGAGTACAGGGGGATTTCACCCCTCCACTTT. The CDR3 plus the reference TRBV2 and TRBJ1-6 genes for the other parts give the full variable domain: EPEVTQTPSHQVTQMGQEVILRCVPISNHLYFYWYRQILGQKVEFLVSFYNNEISEKSEIFDDQFSVERPDGSNFTLKIRSTKLEDSAMYFCASSEYRGISPLHFGNGTRLTVT.